This T cell receptor (beta chain) was identified during a study of blood T cell repertoires in COVID-19. Profiling relied on immunoSEQ multiplex PCR, and the TCRdb table lists in-frame clones only, not all of them. The sample includes around 380,000 clones, roughly 86% of them seen just once. Germline-derived CDR1 and CDR2 are MNHEY and SVGAGI. The junction had 6 bases not matched to a gene; V was cut back by 8 bases and J by 1 base. The CDR3 consists of 14 residues. This TCR came from a human donor with acute or convalescent COVID-19. The donor label of this sample is uncertain. V is TRBV6-5 and J is TRBJ2-3; 7 bases agree with TRBD2. Sequenced: peripheral blood. This CDR3 reads CASRGAGGTDTQYF. The DNA for the CDR3 is TGTGCCAGCCGAGGTGCGGGGGGCACAGATACGCAGTATTTT.